The clone carrying this TCR beta chain was found once. This table comes from immunoSEQ multiplex PCR, and its TCRdb copy is limited to in-frame clones, with some not included. The sample shows roughly 42,000 clones, 90% to 95% of them seen only once. V was clipped by 2 bases and J by 2 bases, with 15 bases between them. This CDR3 is 16 amino acids long. Germline V gives CDR1 SGHAT, CDR2 FQNNGV. The sample comes from a study of T cell changes during pregnancy in multiple sclerosis. This sequence originates from a female donor with multiple sclerosis, enrolled in a pregnancy study. The genes are TRBV11-2 and TRBJ1-2; D might be TRBD1 (5 bases). Sequenced material: CD4+ T cells from peripheral blood mononuclear cells, taken after pregnancy. Here the CDR3 DNA reads TGTGCCAGCAGCTTATCCCAGGTTTCAGGGAACTATGGCTACACCTTC. Residues: CASSLSQVSGNYGYTF.